The 28 T cell receptor beta chains below all came from one sample that was sequenced in a study of cytomegalovirus exposure and HLA in healthy donors. TCRdb's table, derived via immunoSEQ multiplex PCR, lists solely in-frame clones and lacks some. Among about 60,000 clones listed, roughly 94% were seen once. Sequencing used PBMCs. Every receptor here comes from a woman aged 18-29 years in good health and CMV-seropositive.

This chain joins TRBV7-8 and TRBJ1-3; 7 bases are a match to TRBD1. Germline lookup yields CDR1 SGHVS and CDR2 FQNEAQ. CDR3 length equals 15 residues. After removal of 4 bases from V and 8 bases from J, the junction contained 11 bases not matched to a gene. The CDR3 protein is CASSSNRGWSDTIYF. The DNA of the CDR3 is TGTGCCAGCAGCTCCAACAGGGGTTGGTCGGACACCATATATTTT.

The rearrangement uses TRBV6-6 and TRBJ1-3; D is undetermined. Trimming took off 2 bases at V and 0 bases at J, with 8 bases between the two ends. Germline V lookup: CDR1 MNHNY, CDR2 SVGAGI (reference sequence). The CDR3 is 15 residues long. Here the CDR3 reads CASSYEGLSGNTIYF. In nucleotides, the CDR3 is TGTGCCAGCAGTTACGAAGGACTCTCTGGAAACACCATATATTTT.

The V and J genes are TRBV2 and TRBJ2-3, with TRBD2 as a possible D gene (5 bases). With 2 bases removed from V and 2 bases from J, the gap between germline ends came to 14 bases. Germline-derived CDR1 and CDR2 are SNHLY and FYNNEI. CDR3 size: 16 residues. Here the CDR3 reads CASSEPPRGFTDTQYF. For the CDR3, the DNA is TGTGCCAGCAGTGAACCCCCGAGAGGGTTCACAGATACGCAGTATTTT.

V is TRBV6-4 and J is TRBJ2-1; TRBD1 matches at 9 bases. Germline V gene lookup returns CDR1 MRHNA and CDR2 SNTAGT. With V trimmed by 6 bases and J by 6 bases, 9 bases remained unmatched. The CDR3 is 15 amino acids. DNA for the CDR3: TGTGCCAGCAGCGCACAGGGGGCATCCAGCAATGAGCAGTTCTTC. Translating gives CASSAQGASSNEQFF.

The rearrangement links TRBV5-1 to TRBJ2-7; D unresolved. Germline V CDR1 and CDR2: SGHRS, YFSETQ. The CDR3 runs to 15 residues. The V gene lost 2 bases and the J gene lost 6 bases, with 18 bases spanning the gap. The chain's CDR3 is CASSFTADTLREQYF. The CDR3 DNA reads TGCGCCAGCAGCTTTACAGCCGACACCTTACGCGAGCAGTACTTC.

This chain uses TRBV7-8 with TRBJ2-7, with TRBD2 identical over 9 bases. This CDR3 is 15 amino acids long. CDR1 SGHVS and CDR2 FQNEAQ come from the germline V gene. V was clipped by 1 base and J by 4 bases; unmatched bases: 5. The CDR3 DNA reads TGTGCCAGCAGCTTAGTGGGGACTAGCTGGTACGAGCAGTACTTC. Residues: CASSLVGTSWYEQYF. The full variable domain, in which reference TRBV7-8 and TRBJ2-7 provide the parts outside the CDR3, is GAGVSQSPRYKVAKRGQDVALRCDPISGHVSLFWYQQALGQGPEFLTYFQNEAQLDKSGLPSDRFFAERPEGSVSTLKIQRTQQEDSAVYLCASSLVGTSWYEQYFGPGTRLTVT.

V usage is TRBV28 and J usage is TRBJ1-5; no clear D gene. CDR1 and CDR2 (germline): MDHEN, SYDVKM. Trimming took 1 base from V and 11 from J, leaving 18 bases between them. This CDR3 contains 15 residues. The CDR3 DNA sequence: TGTGCCAGCAGTTTATCCGCTAGGCGTGGTACGACCCAGCATTTT. It codes for CASSLSARRGTTQHF.

This rearrangement joins TRBV10-3 to TRBJ2-3, with D hard to call. V was cut by 5 bases and J by 4 bases, with 13 bases left in between. The CDR3 length is 14 residues. CDR1 ENHRY and CDR2 SYGVKD come from the germline V gene. CDR3 protein: CAISMGQQADTQYF. In nucleotides, the CDR3 is TGTGCCATCAGTATGGGCCAGCAGGCAGATACGCAGTATTTT.

This clone turned up a few times. The rearrangement joins TRBV5-1 to TRBJ2-7; perhaps TRBD1 as D (5 bases). The CDR3 extends over 15 amino acids. Germline loops: CDR1 SGHRS, CDR2 YFSETQ. Trimming removed 2 bases at V and 6 bases at J, with 18 bases between. The CDR3 spells CASSLIGPDRGEQYF. DNA for the CDR3: TGCGCCAGCAGCTTAATCGGGCCCGATAGGGGCGAGCAGTACTTC.

The V gene is TRBV7-9, the J gene TRBJ1-6, with D possibly TRBD1 on 6 matching bases. The CDR3 runs to 14 residues. Trimming removed 4 bases from V and 3 bases from J, with 7 bases in between. The germline CDR1 and CDR2 sequences are SEHNR and FQNEAQ (reference sequence). The DNA for the CDR3 is TGTGCCAGCAGCTGGGGACACTATAATTCACCCCTCCACTTT. Its translation: CASSWGHYNSPLHF. Together with reference TRBV7-9 and TRBJ1-6, the CDR3 gives the full variable domain: DTGVSQNPRHKITKRGQNVTFRCDPISEHNRLYWYRQTLGQGPEFLTYFQNEAQLEKSRLLSDRFSAERPKGSFSTLEIQRTEQGDSAMYLCASSWGHYNSPLHFGNGTRLTVT.

The chain carries TRBV28 and TRBJ1-1; D is perhaps TRBD1 (5 bases). V lost 7 bases, J lost 1 base, and 19 bases lay in between. The CDR3 is 16 amino acids. Looked up from germline, CDR1 is MDHEN and CDR2 is SYDVKM. The CDR3 sequence: CASKTDQGLGNTEAFF. CDR3 nucleotide sequence: TGTGCCAGCAAGACCGATCAGGGATTAGGGAACACTGAAGCTTTCTTT.

V is TRBV20-1 and J is TRBJ2-1; 9 bases map to TRBD2. The CDR3 consists of 11 residues. The trim removed 6 bases at V and 10 bases at J, leaving 4 bases unmatched. The germline V gene encodes CDR1 DFQATT and CDR2 SNEGSKA (reference sequence). DNA of the CDR3: TGCAGTGCACGCGGGGGGGCGGAGCAGTTCTTC. Its translation is CSARGGAEQFF.

The V call is TRBV28, the J call TRBJ1-1; a possible D gene is TRBD1 (6 bases). The V gene's germline CDR1 is MDHEN and CDR2 SYDVKM. V dropped 6 bases and J dropped 11 bases, with 19 bases sitting between them. The CDR3 is 13 residues long. The CDR3 region is CASRTTIQGLAFF. CDR3 DNA: TGTGCCAGCAGGACCACCATACAGGGCCTTGCTTTCTTT.

The V gene is TRBV28, the J gene TRBJ2-7; 8 bases line up with TRBD2. This CDR3 is 14 amino acids long. After removal of 7 bases from V and 2 bases from J, the junction contained 7 bases not matched to a gene. The germline CDR1 and CDR2 sequences are MDHEN and SYDVKM. CDR3: CASTPGGATYEQYF. In nucleotides, the CDR3 is TGTGCCAGCACACCCGGGGGGGCTACCTACGAGCAGTACTTC.

The chain links TRBV7-9 to TRBJ1-1; D is unresolved. CDR1 SEHNR and CDR2 FQNEAQ come from the germline V gene (reference sequence). V was clipped by 4 bases and J by 0 bases, with 12 bases between them. CDR3 length: 15 amino acids. CDR3 DNA: TGTGCCAGCAGCTCAGGAGGCGGCATGAACACTGAAGCTTTCTTT. It codes for CASSSGGGMNTEAFF.

This chain connects TRBV7-9 to TRBJ2-1; the D gene is possibly TRBD1 (6 bases). V was clipped by 3 bases and J by 7 bases, with 16 bases between them. This CDR3 spans 15 amino acids. The V gene's germline CDR1 is SEHNR and CDR2 FQNEAQ (reference sequence). The CDR3 region is CASSLQTLRGNEQFF. CDR3 sequence (DNA): TGTGCCAGCAGCTTGCAGACCCTTAGGGGGAATGAGCAGTTCTTC. Combining the CDR3 with reference TRBV7-9 and TRBJ2-1 gives the whole variable domain DTGVSQNPRHKITKRGQNVTFRCDPISEHNRLYWYRQTLGQGPEFLTYFQNEAQLEKSRLLSDRFSAERPKGSFSTLEIQRTEQGDSAMYLCASSLQTLRGNEQFFGPGTRLTVL.

The chain couples TRBV15 to TRBJ2-7, with 11 bases matching TRBD2. Germline CDR1 and CDR2: LNHNV and YYDKDF (reference sequence). This CDR3 spans 16 amino acids. Trimming took 1 base from V and 0 from J; bases not matched to a gene: 2. This chain's CDR3 is CATSRGLAGSSYEQYF. The DNA of the CDR3 is TGTGCCACCAGCAGAGGACTAGCGGGGTCCTCCTACGAGCAGTACTTC.

The V call is TRBV30, the J call TRBJ2-7; tentatively, D is TRBD2 (5 bases). The CDR3 runs 12 residues. Germline lookup yields CDR1 GTSNPN and CDR2 SVGIG (reference sequence). The V and J ends lost 4 bases and 6 bases respectively, with 13 bases between them. The CDR3, as DNA: TGTGCCTGGAACGCGGGTGTCGGCGAGCAGTACTTC. It yields the protein CAWNAGVGEQYF.

This clone was found once. The chain carries TRBV7-8 and TRBJ2-1; 13 bases are a match to TRBD2. Germline lookup yields CDR1 SGHVS and CDR2 FQNEAQ. CDR3 length: 15 amino acids. The V and J ends lost 3 bases and 6 bases, in that order; junction bases with no gene match: 2. As DNA, the CDR3 is TGTGCCAGCAGCTTCACTAGCGGGGGGGCCAATGAGCAGTTCTTC. Translated: CASSFTSGGANEQFF. The whole variable domain, remainder taken from reference TRBV7-8 and TRBJ2-1, is GAGVSQSPRYKVAKRGQDVALRCDPISGHVSLFWYQQALGQGPEFLTYFQNEAQLDKSGLPSDRFFAERPEGSVSTLKIQRTQQEDSAVYLCASSFTSGGANEQFFGPGTRLTVL.

The J gene is TRBJ1-2, the V gene TRBV11-2; D remains unclear. The V gene's germline CDR1 is SGHAT and CDR2 FQNNGV. Trimming shortened V by 1 base and J by 8 bases, and 14 bases separated the two germline ends. The CDR3 loop spans 14 amino acids. CDR3 region: CASSLGPRVDGYTF. In DNA form, the CDR3 reads TGTGCCAGCAGCTTAGGACCGCGGGTGGACGGCTACACCTTC.

This chain uses TRBV6-6 with TRBJ1-5, with 7 bases matching TRBD1. From germline, CDR1 is MNHNY and CDR2 SVGAGI (reference sequence). The trim removed 5 bases at V and 2 bases at J, leaving 3 bases unmatched. CDR3 size: 14 residues. The CDR3 loop reads CASSRQGGNQPQHF. In nucleotides, the CDR3 is TGTGCCAGCAGTCGACAGGGCGGCAATCAGCCCCAGCATTTT.

Only one count was recorded for this clone. The chain recombines TRBV19 with TRBJ1-2; D perhaps matches TRBD1 (5 bases). V gave up 3 bases and J gave up 7 bases, with 12 bases separating them. CDR1 LNHDA and CDR2 SQIVND come from the germline V gene (reference sequence). This CDR3 is built from 13 residues. CDR3 nucleotides: TGTGCCAGTAGTATCCAGGGCTTCGGTGGCTACACCTTC. It codes for CASSIQGFGGYTF.

The rearrangement links TRBV30 to TRBJ2-5; D gene ambiguous. The CDR3 is 13 amino acids. V lost 2 bases and J lost 2, with 9 bases in between. The germline CDR1 and CDR2 sequences are GTSNPN and SVGIG (reference sequence). CDR3 loop: CAWSIDKQETQYF. CDR3 in DNA: TGTGCCTGGAGTATTGACAAGCAAGAGACCCAGTACTTC.

The rearrangement links TRBV5-1 to TRBJ2-7; a weak D match, TRBD1 (6 bases). V was cut by 7 bases and J by 4 bases, with 15 bases left in between. This CDR3 comprises 13 residues. Germline V gene lookup returns CDR1 SGHRS and CDR2 YFSETQ. The CDR3: CASSGDILYEQYF. CDR3 in DNA: TGCGCCAGCTCCGGGGACATACTTTACGAGCAGTACTTC.

The genes are TRBV28 and TRBJ2-3, with D hard to call. CDR1 MDHEN and CDR2 SYDVKM come from the germline V gene. The CDR3 is 13 residues long. Trimming stripped 6 bases from V and 0 bases from J, with 7 bases between. CDR3 nucleotides: TGTGCCAGCAGCCCGGAGAGCACAGATACGCAGTATTTT. Encoded protein: CASSPESTDTQYF.

The chain uses TRBV7-9 and TRBJ2-3, with a weak D call TRBD1 (5 bases). The CDR3 is made up of 15 amino acids. V was cut by 5 bases and J by 1 base, with 13 bases left in between. Looked up from germline, CDR1 is SEHNR and CDR2 is FQNEAQ (reference sequence). This CDR3 reads CASSLGGAGTDTQYF. The CDR3 DNA sequence: TGTGCCAGCAGCCTCGGTGGGGCGGGCACAGATACGCAGTATTTT.

The CDR3 DNA sequence: TGCGCCAGCAGCCTTTTCCCTGGGGGGGAAGGGTCCTATGGCTACACCTTC. Residues: CASSLFPGGEGSYGYTF. J is TRBJ1-2 and V is TRBV4-1, with TRBD1 as a possible D gene (5 bases). CDR3 length equals 17 residues. Germline V CDR1 and CDR2: MGHRA, YSYEKL. The germline V and J ends were trimmed by 4 bases and 4 bases, with 22 bases remaining between them.

V usage is TRBV4-1 and J usage is TRBJ2-5; D perhaps matches TRBD1 (5 bases). Gene TRBJ2-7 matches the end of the DNA better, so the J call may be wrong. The germline V gene encodes CDR1 MGHRA and CDR2 YSYEKL. This CDR3 spans 16 amino acids. This CDR3 reads CASSQDIRQGANEQYF. CDR3 in DNA: TGCGCCAGCAGCCAAGATATTCGGCAAGGGGCCAACGAGCAGTACTTC.